The present T cell receptor beta chain was sequenced within a study of blood T cells in healthy people across ages. Comment on this clonotype: A clone one base away is much larger, so this may be a read error.

The use of a sample-barcoded 5' primer and a J-beta primer mix characterized a second PCR of roughly 6 to 11 cycles. TCRdb fed the 5' RACE reads into MiXCR, producing one record per CDR3 protein. The table shows 750,000 to 1,000,000 distinct CDR3 sequences, with approximately 32% occurring only once. CDR3 size: 15 residues. Germline CDR1 is SGHRS and CDR2 is YFSETQ. The data also belong to a second study, concerning T cells of mothers and their children.

The specimen sequenced was blood. The clonotype comes from a woman in her thirties or forties in good health. The chain links TRBV5-1 to TRBJ2-7; D is undetermined. The CDR3 DNA sequence: TGCACCAGCAGCAAAAGGGCCGGTAGCTCCTACGAGCAGTACTTC. It encodes CTSSKRAGSSYEQYF.